Listed below are T cell receptor beta chains from one sample, sequenced in a study of graft-versus-host responses after intestinal transplantation. Sequencing was performed with immunoSEQ multiplex PCR; in TCRdb, only in-frame clones are kept and a portion is missing. Counted here are under 45,000 clones, roughly 93% occurring once; the ten biggest clones make up 3.6%. This specimen consisted of PBMCs, obtained 700 to 750 days after intestinal transplantation. These receptors were collected from a human patient who received an intestinal transplant, so some T cells may come from the graft donor. Both conserved end residues are part of each CDR3. The D gene is left open where the match is weak. Clone size is shown for a subset of rows, as once, few, many or a class of expanded clone.

v_gene	abundance	d_gene	j_gene	CDR3aa	CDR3nt
TRBV7-2	few	-	TRBJ2-7	CASSPVGWVADRSSYEQYF	TGTGCCAGCAGCCCAGTGGGATGGGTAGCGGATAGGAGCTCCTACGAGCAGTACTTC
TRBV27	-	-	TRBJ2-3	CASSLASTDTQYF	TGTGCCAGCAGTTTAGCCAGCACAGATACGCAGTATTTT
TRBV4-2	-	TRBD1	TRBJ2-5	CASSQGDRAQQETQYF	TGTGCCAGCAGCCAAGGGGACAGGGCACAACAAGAGACCCAGTACTTC
TRBV19	-	TRBD1	TRBJ1-5	CASQYRGPNQPQHF	TGTGCCAGTCAATACAGGGGGCCGAATCAGCCCCAGCATTTT
TRBV6-6	-	-	TRBJ2-5	CASSRDGGYGETQYF	TGTGCCAGCAGCCGTGATGGGGGGTATGGGGAGACCCAGTACTTC
TRBV12-5	-	TRBD2	TRBJ2-1	CASGLVTSGTNEQFF	TGTGCTAGTGGTTTGGTGACTAGCGGGACCAATGAGCAGTTCTTC
TRBV6-6	-	-	TRBJ1-1	CASSNKVAGRSSFF	TGTGCCAGCAGTAACAAGGTGGCAGGCAGAAGTTCTTTCTTT
TRBV12-5	-	-	TRBJ1-5	CASGSPSPVSNQPQHF	TGTGCTAGTGGTTCCCCATCTCCAGTTAGCAATCAGCCCCAGCATTTT
TRBV5-1	-	TRBD1	TRBJ2-1	CASSSIPTGGPVSNEQFF	TGCGCCAGCAGCTCAATCCCGACAGGGGGCCCTGTCTCTAATGAGCAGTTCTTC
TRBV9	-	TRBD1	TRBJ2-5	CASSGGQAQETQYF	TGTGCCAGCAGCGGGGGACAGGCCCAAGAGACCCAGTACTTC
TRBV10-2	-	TRBD1	TRBJ1-2	CASSVTGGSYGYTF	TGCGCCAGCAGTGTCACAGGGGGTAGCTATGGCTACACCTTC
TRBV19	-	TRBD2	TRBJ2-2	CASSIVPRGGLSGELFF	TGTGCCAGTAGTATAGTCCCCCGGGGGGGCTTAAGCGGGGAGCTGTTTTTT
TRBV4-1	-	-	TRBJ2-1	CASSQDGRGSNEQFF	TGCGCCAGCAGCCAAGATGGAAGGGGGAGCAATGAGCAGTTCTTC
TRBV5-1	-	-	TRBJ2-5	CASSQRRDQETQYF	TGCGCCAGCAGTCAGAGACGGGATCAAGAGACCCAGTACTTC
TRBV28	once	-	TRBJ2-7	CASSSAGGYEQYF	TGTGCCAGCAGCTCCGCCGGGGGCTACGAGCAGTACTTC
TRBV19	-	-	TRBJ1-1	CASSTWGLTEAFF	TGTGCCAGTAGTACTTGGGGGCTCACTGAAGCTTTCTTT
TRBV9	once	-	TRBJ1-1	CASSVATGLATEAFF	TGTGCCAGCAGCGTAGCTACAGGGTTGGCCACTGAAGCTTTCTTT
TRBV5-1	-	TRBD1	TRBJ2-1	CASGGNRGLYNEQFF	TGCGCCAGCGGGGGGAACAGGGGGCTGTACAATGAGCAGTTCTTC
TRBV7-9	-	TRBD2	TRBJ2-5	CASSLLAGGETQYF	TGTGCCAGCAGCTTACTTGCGGGGGGAGAGACCCAGTACTTC
TRBV7-6	-	-	TRBJ1-5	CASALGSNQPQHF	TGTGCCAGCGCCCTTGGTAGCAATCAGCCCCAGCATTTT
TRBV11-3	-	-	TRBJ1-6	CASSLDVESPLHF	TGTGCCAGCAGCTTAGACGTCGAATCACCCCTCCACTTT
TRBV19	-	TRBD1	TRBJ1-1	CASRRSGQSNTEAFF	TGTGCCAGTAGGCGATCGGGACAGTCGAACACTGAAGCTTTCTTT
TRBV5-1	-	-	TRBJ1-4	CASSDDNEKLFF	TGCGCCAGCAGTGATGATAATGAAAAACTGTTTTTT
TRBV6-4	-	-	TRBJ1-5	CASSDPGRGWPYSNQPQHF	TGTGCCAGCAGTGACCCGGGACGTGGTTGGCCCTATAGCAATCAGCCCCAGCATTTT
TRBV5-5	-	-	TRBJ1-5	CASSSWDTQGPQHF	TGTGCCAGCAGCTCGTGGGACACCCAAGGGCCCCAGCATTTT
TRBV28	-	TRBD1	TRBJ1-6	CASSDGQGVYNSPLHF	TGTGCCAGCAGTGACGGCCAGGGGGTTTATAATTCACCCCTCCACTTT
TRBV13	-	TRBD2	TRBJ2-1	CASSTREGQGEQFF	TGTGCCAGCAGCACGCGGGAGGGCCAAGGTGAGCAGTTCTTC
TRBV19	-	-	TRBJ2-5	CASSIGGGLQETQYF	TGTGCCAGTAGTATAGGGGGCGGCCTCCAAGAGACCCAGTACTTC
TRBV4-2	-	TRBD2	TRBJ2-1	CASSTRGGYNEQFF	TGTGCCAGCAGCACACGCGGGGGATACAATGAGCAGTTCTTC
TRBV28	-	TRBD1	TRBJ1-2	CASSLGTGGNYGYTF	TGTGCCAGCAGTTTGGGGACAGGGGGAAACTATGGCTACACCTTC
TRBV4-1	-	-	TRBJ2-7	CASSHLGNEQYF	TGCGCCAGCAGCCATCTGGGTAACGAGCAGTACTTC